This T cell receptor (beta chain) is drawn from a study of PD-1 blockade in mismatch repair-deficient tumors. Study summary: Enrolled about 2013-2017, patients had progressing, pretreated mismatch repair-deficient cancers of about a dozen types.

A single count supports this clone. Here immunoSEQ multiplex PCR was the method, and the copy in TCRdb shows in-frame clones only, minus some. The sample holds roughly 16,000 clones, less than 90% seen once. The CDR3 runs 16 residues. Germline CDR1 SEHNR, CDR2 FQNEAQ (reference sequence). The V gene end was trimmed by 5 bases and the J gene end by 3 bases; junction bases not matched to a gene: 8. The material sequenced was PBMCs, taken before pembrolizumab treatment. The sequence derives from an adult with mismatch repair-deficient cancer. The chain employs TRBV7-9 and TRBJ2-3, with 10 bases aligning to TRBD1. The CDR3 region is CASSPRQGARTDTQYF. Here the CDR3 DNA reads TGTGCCAGCAGCCCTCGACAGGGGGCACGTACAGATACGCAGTATTTT.